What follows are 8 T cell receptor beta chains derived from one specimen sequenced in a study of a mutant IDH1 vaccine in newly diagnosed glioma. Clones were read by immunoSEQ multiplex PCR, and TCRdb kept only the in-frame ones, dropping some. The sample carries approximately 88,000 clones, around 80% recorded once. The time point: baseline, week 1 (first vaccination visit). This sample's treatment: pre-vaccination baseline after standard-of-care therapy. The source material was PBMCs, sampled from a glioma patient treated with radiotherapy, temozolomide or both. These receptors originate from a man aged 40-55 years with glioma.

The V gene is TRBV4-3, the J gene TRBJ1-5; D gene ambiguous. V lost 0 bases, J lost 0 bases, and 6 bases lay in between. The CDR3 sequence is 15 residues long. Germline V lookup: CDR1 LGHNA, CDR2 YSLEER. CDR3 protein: CASSQDTDSNQPQHF. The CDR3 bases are TGCGCCAGCAGCCAAGATACGGATAGCAATCAGCCCCAGCATTTT.

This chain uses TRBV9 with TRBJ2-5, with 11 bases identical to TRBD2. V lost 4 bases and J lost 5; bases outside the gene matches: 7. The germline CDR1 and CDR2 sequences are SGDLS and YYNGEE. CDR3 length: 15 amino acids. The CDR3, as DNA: TGTGCCAGCAGCCGTAGCGGGGGGGCCGGGGAGACCCAGTACTTC. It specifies CASSRSGGAGETQYF. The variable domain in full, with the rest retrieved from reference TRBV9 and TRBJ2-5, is DSGVTQTPKHLITATGQRVTLRCSPRSGDLSVYWYQQSLDQGLQFLIQYYNGEERAKGNILERFSAQQFPDLHSELNLSSLELGDSALYFCASSRSGGAGETQYFGPGTRLLVL.

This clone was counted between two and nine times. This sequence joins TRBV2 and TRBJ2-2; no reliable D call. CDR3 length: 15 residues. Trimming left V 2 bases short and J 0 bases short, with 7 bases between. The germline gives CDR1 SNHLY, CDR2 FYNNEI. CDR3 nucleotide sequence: TGTGCCAGCAGTGAACGGAGACCGAACACCGGGGAGCTGTTTTTT. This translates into CASSERRPNTGELFF.

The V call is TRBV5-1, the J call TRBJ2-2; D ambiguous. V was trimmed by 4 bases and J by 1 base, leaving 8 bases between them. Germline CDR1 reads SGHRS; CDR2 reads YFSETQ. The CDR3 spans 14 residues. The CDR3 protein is CASSRHENTGELFF. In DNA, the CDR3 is TGCGCCAGCAGCCGGCACGAGAACACCGGGGAGCTGTTTTTT.

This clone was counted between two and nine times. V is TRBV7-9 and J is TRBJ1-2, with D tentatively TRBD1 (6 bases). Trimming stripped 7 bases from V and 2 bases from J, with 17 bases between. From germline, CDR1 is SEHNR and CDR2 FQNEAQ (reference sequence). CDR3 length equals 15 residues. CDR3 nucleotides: TGTGCCAGCACCAACGGGGCCGGGACAAACTATGGCTACACCTTC. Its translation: CASTNGAGTNYGYTF.

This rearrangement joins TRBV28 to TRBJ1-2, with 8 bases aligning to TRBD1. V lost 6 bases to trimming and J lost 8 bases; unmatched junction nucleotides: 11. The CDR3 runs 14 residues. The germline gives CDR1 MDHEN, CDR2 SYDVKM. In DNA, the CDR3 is TGTGCCAGCAGGTTGACCGGGACAGGAAGCGGCTACACCTTC. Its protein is CASRLTGTGSGYTF.

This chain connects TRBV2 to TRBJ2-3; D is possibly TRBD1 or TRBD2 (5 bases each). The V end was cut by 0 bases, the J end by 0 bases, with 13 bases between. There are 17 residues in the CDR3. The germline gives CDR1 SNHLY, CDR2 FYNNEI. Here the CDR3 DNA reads TGTGCCAGCAGTGAAGCCGGGACGTCTCTCAGCACAGATACGCAGTATTTT. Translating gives CASSEAGTSLSTDTQYF.

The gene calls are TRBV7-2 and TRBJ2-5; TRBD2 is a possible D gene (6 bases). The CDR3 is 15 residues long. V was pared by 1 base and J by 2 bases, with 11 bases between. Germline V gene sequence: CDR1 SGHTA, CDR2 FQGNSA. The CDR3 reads CASSLGRGGQETQYF. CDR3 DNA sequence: TGTGCCAGCAGCTTAGGAAGGGGAGGACAAGAGACCCAGTACTTC.